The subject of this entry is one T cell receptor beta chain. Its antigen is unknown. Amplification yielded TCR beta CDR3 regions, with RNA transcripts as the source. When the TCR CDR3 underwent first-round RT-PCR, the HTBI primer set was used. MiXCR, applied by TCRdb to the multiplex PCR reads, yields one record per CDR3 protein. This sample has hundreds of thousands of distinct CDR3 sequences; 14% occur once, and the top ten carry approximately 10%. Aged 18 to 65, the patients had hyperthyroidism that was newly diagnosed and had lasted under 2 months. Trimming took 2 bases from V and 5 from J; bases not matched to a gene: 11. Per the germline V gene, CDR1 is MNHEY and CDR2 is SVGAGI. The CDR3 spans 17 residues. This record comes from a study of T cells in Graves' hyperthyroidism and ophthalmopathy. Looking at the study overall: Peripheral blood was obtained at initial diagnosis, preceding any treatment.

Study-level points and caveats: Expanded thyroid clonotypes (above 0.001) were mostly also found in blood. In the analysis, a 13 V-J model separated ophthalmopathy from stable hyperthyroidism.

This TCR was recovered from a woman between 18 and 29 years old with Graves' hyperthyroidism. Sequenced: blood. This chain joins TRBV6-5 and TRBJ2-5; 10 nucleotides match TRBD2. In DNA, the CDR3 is TGTGCCAGCAGTTACGGAAGGCTAGCGGGAGTATACGAGACCCAGTACTTC. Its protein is CASSYGRLAGVYETQYF.